This T cell receptor (beta chain) derives from a study of PD-1 blockade in classical Hodgkin lymphoma. This CDR3 region has 16 residues. V shed 2 bases and J shed 2 bases, with 13 bases lying between them. CDR1 and CDR2 (germline): SGHTA, FQGNSA. About this clone: Its antigen is not known.

Profiling relied on immunoSEQ multiplex PCR, and the TCRdb table lists in-frame clones only, not all of them. Here the sample spans about 13,000 clones, about 82% being singletons. Whole-study results and caveats: Lower baseline TCR diversity was reported for newly diagnosed patients than for healthy donors. Whoever responded completely had baseline diversity much like that seen in newly diagnosed patients. No one has yet defined what causes the repertoire differences, which may be disease activity or prior therapy.

No patient escaped relapse after autologous stem cell transplantation, and brentuximab vedotin exposure varied. Patients' outcomes at their best amounted to complete response, partial response or progressive disease. Material: peripheral blood mononuclear cells (PBMCs), obtained at baseline. The origin of this receptor is a human donor with classical Hodgkin lymphoma. This chain links TRBV7-2 with TRBJ1-3; TRBD1 might be the D (5 bases). DNA of the CDR3: TGTGCCAGCAGCTTAATGTCTAGGGGAGCTGGAAACACCATATATTTT. It specifies CASSLMSRGAGNTIYF.